This T cell receptor beta chain was captured by sequencing in a study of a mutant IDH1 vaccine in newly diagnosed glioma. Study information: Treated patients were approximately 62% male, about 38% female, mean age approximately 41 years.

The table came from immunoSEQ multiplex PCR; TCRdb's copy has only in-frame clones and leaves some out. The sample includes under 90,000 clones, approximately 79% of them seen just once. CDR1 and CDR2 (germline): SGHVS, FQNEAQ. This CDR3 is built from 13 residues. Trimming removed 1 base from V and 8 bases from J; junction bases left unmatched: 4. Time point here: baseline, week 1 (first vaccination visit). Treatment here: pre-vaccination baseline after standard-of-care therapy. The chain is built from TRBV7-8 and TRBJ1-2, with 7 positions matching TRBD1. This receptor was taken from a man between 50 and 59 years old with glioma. Sequenced material: PBMCs, taken from a glioma patient treated with radiotherapy, temozolomide or both. CDR3 residues: CASSLGGTVGYTF. The CDR3, as DNA: TGTGCCAGCAGCTTAGGCGGGACAGTAGGCTACACCTTC.